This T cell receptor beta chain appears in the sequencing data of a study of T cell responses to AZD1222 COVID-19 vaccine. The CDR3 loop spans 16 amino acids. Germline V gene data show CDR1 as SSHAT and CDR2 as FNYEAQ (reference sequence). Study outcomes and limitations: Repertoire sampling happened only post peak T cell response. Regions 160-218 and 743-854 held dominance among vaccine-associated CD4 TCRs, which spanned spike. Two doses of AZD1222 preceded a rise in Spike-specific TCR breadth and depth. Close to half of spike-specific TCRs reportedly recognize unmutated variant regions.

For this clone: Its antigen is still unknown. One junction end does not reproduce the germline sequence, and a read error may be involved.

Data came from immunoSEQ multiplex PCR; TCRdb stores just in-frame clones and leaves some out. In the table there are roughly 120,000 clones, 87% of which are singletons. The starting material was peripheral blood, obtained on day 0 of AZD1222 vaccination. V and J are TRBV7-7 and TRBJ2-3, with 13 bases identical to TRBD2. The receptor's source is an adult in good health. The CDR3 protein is CASSLLAGGQGDTQYF. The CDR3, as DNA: TGTGCTAGCAGCCTACTAGCGGGGGGGCAGGGAGATACGCAGTATTTT.